This T cell receptor beta chain was profiled in a study of blood T cells in healthy people across ages (dated by TCRdb to the mid-2010s). Background for the entire study: In model experiments, roughly one uniquely barcoded TCR beta cDNA molecule per two T cells was captured by template switching. Two additional independent replicas of 1 million unique cDNA reads from the same blood draw were analyzed for two donors (one aged 18 to 30 and one aged 80 or older). To avoid experimental bias, donors of different ages were spread randomly across the sequencing lanes. Age-related changes in TCR beta repertoire diversity were measured in the study by deep sequencing normalized with unique cDNA molecular identifiers. Four age groups were formed from the donors: young (average 16 years), middle-aged (approximately 40), aged (around 68) and long-lived (approximately 80).

The donors were some 39 Caucasian individuals from Russia, aged about 6 to 95 years, who were systemically healthy. Around 10 milliliters of peripheral blood were drawn from each donor into EDTA-treated Vacutainer tubes. Ficoll-Paque density-gradient centrifugation was used to isolate PBMCs, with at least 6.5 million per sample. Trizol reagent was used to extract total RNA from the PBMCs, yielding at least 6 micrograms per sample. Naive CD45RAhigh/CD27high T cell percentages were measured by flow cytometry on a PBMC aliquot from every donor. The CDR3 runs 16 amino acids, cysteine and phenylalanine included. Only the CDR3 DNA is retained, 48 bases long and in frame from the first base. CDR1 and CDR2 are drawn from the germline V gene: MGHRA, YSYEKL. Relative to germline, V is 3 bases shorter and J is 5 bases shorter, with 14 bases between their ends. Libraries came from 5' RACE. Sequencing used an Illumina HiSeq 2500. The second PCR ran for roughly 7 to 12 cycles and used a J-beta primer mix along with a sample-barcoded 5' primer. Each TCR beta cDNA molecule received a unique molecular identifier from a template-switch 5' adaptor carrying 12 random nucleotides. Each sample yielded at least 2.5 million CDR3-containing paired-end reads. All of the RNA was converted into first-strand cDNA using the Mint cDNA synthesis kit, with a TRBC-specific oligonucleotide serving as the primer. After uracil-DNA glycosylase treatment, a first 18-cycle PCR used universal primers M1SS and BC2_uni_R on all cDNA. Turning to the authors' computational methods: Each sample was normalized by randomly selecting 1 million high-quality reads, each carrying a distinct molecular identifier. Reads with shared molecular identifiers were discarded instead of being binned into consensus sequences. MiTCR, with a Q25 quality threshold and the strictest error-elimination algorithm, was used for CDR3 identification, clonotype clustering and error correction. A nonparametric unseen species model using Euler transformation provided a lower-bound estimate of total TCR beta diversity. The raw public reads went through TCRdb reprocessing: fastp at Q25, MiXCR clone calling, in-frame beta chains kept. For every CDR3 protein sequence, its rows merge into one entry that carries the most common genes and DNA. The V and J calls here are based on TCRdb, not the publication. Across this sample there are 710,000 or so distinct CDR3 sequences, with approximately 30% seen only once. The ten most abundant clones make up just over 15% of the sample.

The investigation overall reported the following: A strong correlation was found between observed TCR beta diversity and the percentage of naive T cells measured by flow cytometry. Because the CMV infection status of the donors was unknown, age-related changes in expanded clonotypes may potentially have been confounded. Estimates of total diversity based on one million sequenced T cells were considered lower bounds and underestimates. Observed TCR beta diversity per million T cells fell roughly linearly with age, and a significant reduction was already apparent by age around 44. The long-lived group showed more naive CD4+ T cells, fewer expanded clones and increased TCR diversity than the aged group, suggesting age selection. Because profiling used bulk unsorted PBMCs, naive and antigen-experienced compartments could not be compared conclusively.

This clonotype was seen repeatedly, ten times or more. Its specific antigen is unknown. No qualities accompany the bases; no much larger clone lies one base away. The sequence came from a woman older than 75 in good health. Donor details come from another sample of the same person, matched by shared clones. Sequences were obtained from blood. The rearranged chain carries TRBV4-1 and TRBJ1-6, and possibly TRBD1, on 6 matching bases. DNA sequence: TGCGCCAGCAGCCAGGTCGGACAGACGAATAATTCACCCCTCCACTTT. It is translated as CASSQVGQTNNSPLHF.